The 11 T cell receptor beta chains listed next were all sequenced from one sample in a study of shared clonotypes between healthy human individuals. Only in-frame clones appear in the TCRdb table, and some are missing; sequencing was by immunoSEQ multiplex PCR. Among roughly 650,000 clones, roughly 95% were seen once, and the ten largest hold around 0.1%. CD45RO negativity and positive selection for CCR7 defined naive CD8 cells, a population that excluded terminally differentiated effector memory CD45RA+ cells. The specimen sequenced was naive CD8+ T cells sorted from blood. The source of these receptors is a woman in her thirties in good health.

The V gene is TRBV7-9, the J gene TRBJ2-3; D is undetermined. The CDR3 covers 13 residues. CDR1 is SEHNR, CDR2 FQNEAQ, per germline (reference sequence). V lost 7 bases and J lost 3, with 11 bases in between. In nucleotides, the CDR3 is TGTGCCAGCACCGACTGGGGTACAGATACGCAGTATTTT. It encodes CASTDWGTDTQYF.

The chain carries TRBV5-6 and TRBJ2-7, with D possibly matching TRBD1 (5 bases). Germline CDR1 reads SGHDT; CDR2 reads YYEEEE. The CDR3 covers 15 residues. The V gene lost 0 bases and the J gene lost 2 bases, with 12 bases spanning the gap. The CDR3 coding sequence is TGTGCCAGCAGCTTGGGAGCAGGGCCTCCCTACGAGCAGTACTTC. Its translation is CASSLGAGPPYEQYF.

The CDR3 region has the DNA TGTGCCAGCAGCCTCAACAGCGGCCGGGCTTTCTTT. Amino acids: CASSLNSGRAFF. V usage is TRBV5-4 and J usage is TRBJ1-1; D gene ambiguous. In germline, CDR1 is SGHNT, CDR2 YYREEE (reference sequence). Deletions cut 4 bases from V and 11 bases from J, with 15 bases between. CDR3 length: 12 amino acids.

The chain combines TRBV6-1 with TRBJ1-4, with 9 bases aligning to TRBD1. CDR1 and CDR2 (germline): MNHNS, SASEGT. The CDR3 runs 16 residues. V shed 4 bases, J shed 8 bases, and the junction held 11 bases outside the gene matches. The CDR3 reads CASSGRNRGLREKLFF. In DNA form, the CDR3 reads TGTGCCAGCAGTGGGCGGAACAGGGGGCTTAGGGAAAAACTGTTTTTT.

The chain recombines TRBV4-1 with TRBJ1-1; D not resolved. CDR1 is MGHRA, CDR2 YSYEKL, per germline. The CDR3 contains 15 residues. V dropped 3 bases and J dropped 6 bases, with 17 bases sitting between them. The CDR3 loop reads CASSQTIGEEAEAFF. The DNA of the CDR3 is TGCGCCAGCAGCCAGACAATTGGGGAGGAGGCTGAAGCTTTCTTT.

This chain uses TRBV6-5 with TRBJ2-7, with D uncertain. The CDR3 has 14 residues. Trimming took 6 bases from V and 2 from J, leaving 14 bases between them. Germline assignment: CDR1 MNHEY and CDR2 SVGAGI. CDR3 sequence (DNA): TGTGCCAGCAGACCCGAAGACGGGCCCTACGAGCAGTACTTC. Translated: CASRPEDGPYEQYF.

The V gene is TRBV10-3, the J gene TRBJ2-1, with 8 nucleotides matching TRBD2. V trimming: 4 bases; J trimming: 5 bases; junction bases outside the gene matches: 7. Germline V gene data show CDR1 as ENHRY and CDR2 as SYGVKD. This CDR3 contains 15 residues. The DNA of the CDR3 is TGTGCCATCAGTGCCAGCGGGAGTGGACACAATGAGCAGTTCTTC. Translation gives CAISASGSGHNEQFF.

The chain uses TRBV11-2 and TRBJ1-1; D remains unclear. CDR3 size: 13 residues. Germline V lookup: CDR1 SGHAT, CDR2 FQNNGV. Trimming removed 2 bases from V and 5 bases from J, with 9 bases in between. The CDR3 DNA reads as TGTGCCAGCAGCTTAATGGTGGGAACTGAAGCTTTCTTT. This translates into CASSLMVGTEAFF.

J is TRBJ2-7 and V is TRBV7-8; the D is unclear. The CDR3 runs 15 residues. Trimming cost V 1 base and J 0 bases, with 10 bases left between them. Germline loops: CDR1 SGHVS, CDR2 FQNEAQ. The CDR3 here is CASSLVGLSSYEQYF. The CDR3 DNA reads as TGTGCCAGCAGCTTAGTCGGGCTTAGCTCCTACGAGCAGTACTTC.

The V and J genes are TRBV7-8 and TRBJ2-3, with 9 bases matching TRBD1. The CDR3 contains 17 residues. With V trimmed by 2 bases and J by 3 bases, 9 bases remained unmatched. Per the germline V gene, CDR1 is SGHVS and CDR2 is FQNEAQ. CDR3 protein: CASSLRGTGPKTDTQYF. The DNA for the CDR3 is TGTGCCAGCAGCTTAAGGGGGACAGGGCCCAAAACAGATACGCAGTATTTT. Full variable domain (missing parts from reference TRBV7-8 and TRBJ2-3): GAGVSQSPRYKVAKRGQDVALRCDPISGHVSLFWYQQALGQGPEFLTYFQNEAQLDKSGLPSDRFFAERPEGSVSTLKIQRTQQEDSAVYLCASSLRGTGPKTDTQYFGPGTRLTVL.

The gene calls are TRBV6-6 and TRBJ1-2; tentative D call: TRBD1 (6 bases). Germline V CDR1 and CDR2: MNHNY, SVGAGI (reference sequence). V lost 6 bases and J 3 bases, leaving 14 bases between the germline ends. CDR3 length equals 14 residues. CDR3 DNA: TGTGCCAGCAGGCCACCGGGACAACACTATGGCTACACCTTC. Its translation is CASRPPGQHYGYTF.